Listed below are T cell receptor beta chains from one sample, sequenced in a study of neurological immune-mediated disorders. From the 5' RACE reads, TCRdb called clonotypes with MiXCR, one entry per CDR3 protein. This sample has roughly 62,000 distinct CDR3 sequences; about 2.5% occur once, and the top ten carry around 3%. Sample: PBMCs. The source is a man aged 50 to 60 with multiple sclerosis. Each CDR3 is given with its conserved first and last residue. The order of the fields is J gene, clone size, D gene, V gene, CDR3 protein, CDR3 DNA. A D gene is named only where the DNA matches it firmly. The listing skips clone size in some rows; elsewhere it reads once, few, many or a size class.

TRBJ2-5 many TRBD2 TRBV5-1 CASSLGTGGTETQYF TGCGCCAGCAGCTTGGGGACGGGGGGTACGGAGACCCAGTACTTC
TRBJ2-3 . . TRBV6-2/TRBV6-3 CASSRTRDTQYF TGTGCCAGCAGTCGTACCAGAGATACGCAGTATTTT
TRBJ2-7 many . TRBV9 CASSVDGGLTYEQYF TGTGCCAGCAGCGTAGATGGCGGCTTAACCTACGAGCAGTACTTC
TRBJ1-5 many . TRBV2 CASSEASLRVNQPQHF TGTGCCAGCAGTGAAGCCTCCCTCAGGGTGAATCAGCCCCAGCATTTT
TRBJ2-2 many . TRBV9 CASSVASGYTGELFF TGTGCCAGCAGCGTAGCCAGCGGGTACACCGGGGAGCTGTTTTTT
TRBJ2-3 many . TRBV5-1 CASSLGGQSTDTQYF TGCGCCAGCAGCTTGGGTGGACAAAGCACAGATACGCAGTATTTT
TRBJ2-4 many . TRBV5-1 CASSPSGENIQYF TGCGCCAGCAGTCCCTCAGGGGAAAACATTCAGTACTTC
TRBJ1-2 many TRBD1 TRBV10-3 CAISGFGQGDPENYGYTF TGTGCCATCAGTGGGTTTGGACAGGGAGACCCCGAGAACTATGGCTACACCTTC
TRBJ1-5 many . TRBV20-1 CSVPPGLGQPQHF TGCAGTGTCCCCCCAGGGTTAGGTCAGCCCCAGCATTTT
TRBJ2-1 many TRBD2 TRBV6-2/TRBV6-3 CASVKSSGSSYNEQFF TGTGCCAGCGTTAAATCTAGCGGAAGCTCCTACAATGAGCAGTTCTTC
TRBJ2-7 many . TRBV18 CASRGPSYEQYF TGTGCCAGCCGGGGACCGTCCTACGAGCAGTACTTC
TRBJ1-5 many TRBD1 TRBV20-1 CSAQGGTGDQPQHF TGCAGTGCTCAAGGGGGGACAGGGGACCAGCCCCAGCATTTT
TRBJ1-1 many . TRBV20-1 CSAPPPGAFTEAFF TGCAGTGCGCCGCCGCCGGGGGCGTTCACTGAAGCTTTCTTT
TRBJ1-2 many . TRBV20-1 CSSPGTTNYGYTF TGCAGCTCTCCCGGGACAACTAACTATGGCTACACCTTC
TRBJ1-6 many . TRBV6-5 CASRERVSSPLHF TGTGCCAGCAGGGAGAGGGTTAGTTCACCCCTCCACTTT